The 26 T cell receptor beta chains in this list originate from one sample, sequenced in a study of patients and donors after allogeneic stem cell transplantation (dated by TCRdb to about 2020). Libraries were made using RT-PCR. These reads were obtained on a NextSeq 550. The public reads were quality trimmed at Q25 with fastp and then assembled into clones with MiXCR by TCRdb, keeping productive beta chains. Each entry merges the rows of one CDR3 protein and shows their most common DNA and genes. For this sample there are approximately 200,000 distinct CDR3 sequences; 41% appear just once. The ten largest account for 33% of the sample. The sequenced sample was blood, either unsorted or a sorted T cell fraction (not recorded which). All receptors come from a human donor who was either an allogeneic HSCT recipient or a stem cell or donor lymphocyte infusion donor (not recorded which). It is not recorded whose cells these are; they may come from a transplant donor.

A few counts support this clonotype. This chain connects TRBV7-2 to TRBJ1-5; D ambiguous. The CDR3 sequence is 13 residues long. CDR1 and CDR2 (germline): SGHTA, FQGNSA. V was clipped by 3 bases and J by 7 bases, with 10 bases between them. CDR3 sequence: CASSFSEEQPQHF. CDR3 sequence (DNA): TGTGCCAGCAGCTTTTCGGAGGAACAGCCCCAGCATTTT.

This clonotype occurred a few times. The rearrangement joins TRBV12-3 or TRBV12-4 to TRBJ1-1, with D possibly being TRBD1 (6 bases). V was pared by 5 bases and J by 3 bases, with 19 bases between. The CDR3 extends over 16 amino acids. CDR3 coding DNA: TGTGCCAGCAGTGGGGCAGGGGCGGAAGGATACACTGAAGCTTTCTTT. The encoded protein is CASSGAGAEGYTEAFF.

This clonotype was seen more than once but under ten times. The gene calls are TRBV12-3 or TRBV12-4 and TRBJ2-2; the match to TRBD2 covers 13 bases. With V trimmed by 7 bases and J by 3 bases, 8 bases remained unmatched. The CDR3 loop spans 17 amino acids. The CDR3 loop is CASKRGLAGRDTGELFF. CDR3 nucleotides: TGTGCCAGCAAAAGGGGACTAGCGGGGCGCGACACCGGGGAGCTGTTTTTT.

The chain has TRBV7-9 and TRBJ1-5; 12 positions agree with TRBD1. CDR1 and CDR2 from the germline V gene are SEHNR and FQNEAQ (reference sequence). The junction had 9 bases not matched to a gene; V was cut back by 4 bases and J by 5 bases. CDR3 length: 17 residues. DNA of the CDR3: TGTGCCAGCAGCTGGGGACAGGGGGCGCCGGGATATCAGCCCCAGCATTTT. This gives the protein CASSWGQGAPGYQPQHF.

The chain is built from TRBV2 and TRBJ1-5; the D is unclear. The length of the CDR3 is 12 residues. V dropped 8 bases and J dropped 4 bases, with 9 bases sitting between them. Germline V gene lookup returns CDR1 SNHLY and CDR2 FYNNEI. The CDR3 region has the DNA TGTGCCAGCGCTGGCCCAAATCAGCCCCAGCATTTT. Translated: CASAGPNQPQHF.

The gene calls are TRBV2 and TRBJ1-1, with a weak D call TRBD1 (5 bases). Trimming shortened V by 0 bases and J by 5 bases, and 13 bases separated the two germline ends. This CDR3 contains 15 residues. Per the germline V gene, CDR1 is SNHLY and CDR2 is FYNNEI. The CDR3 DNA sequence: TGTGCCAGCAGTGAAGCGCTAGGGACTTGGACTGAAGCTTTCTTT. Its protein product is CASSEALGTWTEAFF.

The J gene is TRBJ2-4, the V gene TRBV6-1; D is ambiguous. Trimming cost V 8 bases and J 9 bases, with 8 bases left between them. The CDR3 length is 10 residues. CDR1 and CDR2 (germline): MNHNS, SASEGT. The CDR3, as DNA: TGTGCCAGCTTGATGGGCATTCAGTACTTC. It is translated as CASLMGIQYF.

This clonotype was counted a few times. The V gene is TRBV11-1, the J gene TRBJ1-1; D unclear. The germline V gene has CDR1 SGHAT and CDR2 FQDESV (reference sequence). Trimming took 2 bases from V and 2 from J, leaving 9 bases between them. This CDR3 comprises 14 residues. The CDR3, as DNA: TGTGCCAGCAGCTTACCTACTGCAAACACTGAAGCTTTCTTT. Translating it yields CASSLPTANTEAFF.

The sample holds a few counts of this clonotype. The chain links TRBV5-1 to TRBJ1-1, with TRBD1 matching over 8 bases. The CDR3 contains 15 residues. CDR1 is SGHRS, CDR2 YFSETQ, per germline. Trimming at V came to 2 bases and at J to 4 bases, leaving 7 bases not matched to a gene. CDR3: CASSFGQGGITEAFF. For the CDR3, the DNA is TGCGCCAGCAGCTTTGGACAGGGAGGTATCACTGAAGCTTTCTTT.

This clonotype was counted a few times. The chain carries TRBV28 and TRBJ1-4; D gene uncertain. CDR3 length: 11 amino acids. From germline, CDR1 is MDHEN and CDR2 SYDVKM. The V and J ends lost 2 bases and 8 bases respectively, with 3 bases between them. Written as DNA, the CDR3 is TGTGCCAGCAGTTTAGAGGAAAAACTGTTTTTT. Translated, it gives CASSLEEKLFF.

This rearrangement joins TRBV27 to TRBJ1-4; D possibly corresponds to TRBD1 (5 bases). This CDR3 comprises 15 residues. Germline V gene lookup returns CDR1 MNHEY and CDR2 SMNVEV (reference sequence). Trimming pared 4 bases from V and 5 bases from J, leaving 14 bases between. The CDR3 is CASSYSGSGNEKLFF. The DNA for the CDR3 is TGTGCCAGCAGTTATTCAGGGAGTGGGAATGAAAAACTGTTTTTT.

This sequence joins TRBV18 and TRBJ1-2, with 12 bases aligning to TRBD1. There are 16 residues in the CDR3. From germline, CDR1 is KGHSH and CDR2 LQKENI. The ends lost 3 bases at V and 3 bases at J; junction bases unmatched: 5. The CDR3 DNA is TGTGCCAGCTCACCGGGGACAGGGGGCTTAGACTATGGCTACACCTTC. Protein: CASSPGTGGLDYGYTF.

This chain connects TRBV4-3 to TRBJ1-5; D is unresolved. Germline values: CDR1 LGHNA, CDR2 YSLEER. V was clipped by 1 base and J by 3 bases, with 13 bases between them. The CDR3 runs 16 residues. The CDR3 loop reads CASSQVAGGPNQPQHF. In DNA, the CDR3 is TGCGCCAGCAGCCAAGTAGCTGGAGGGCCCAATCAGCCCCAGCATTTT.

This sequence joins TRBV20-1 and TRBJ2-7; D remains unclear. Trimming cost V 8 bases and J 0 bases, with 14 bases left between them. This CDR3 region has 13 residues. The germline V gene has CDR1 DFQATT and CDR2 SNEGSKA (reference sequence). CDR3 amino acids: CSTGRFSSYEQYF. The CDR3 coding sequence is TGCAGTACCGGCCGATTTAGCTCCTACGAGCAGTACTTC.

This chain connects TRBV7-9 to TRBJ2-2, with D possibly being TRBD2 (5 bases). CDR1 is SEHNR and CDR2 is FQNEAQ in the germline V gene (reference sequence). The CDR3 contains 15 residues. V lost 4 bases and J 6 bases, leaving 15 bases between the germline ends. The chain's CDR3 is CASSWGEARAGELFF. The CDR3 DNA reads TGTGCCAGCAGCTGGGGAGAAGCGAGAGCCGGGGAGCTGTTTTTT.

This chain links TRBV7-6 with TRBJ1-1; no firm D call. Germline CDR1 SGHVS, CDR2 FNYEAQ. This CDR3 spans 15 amino acids. V was cut by 1 base and J by 1 base, with 10 bases left in between. CDR3 coding DNA: TGTGCCAGCAGCTTAGGGGCAGTAAGGAACACTGAAGCTTTCTTT. Amino acid sequence: CASSLGAVRNTEAFF.

The rearrangement joins TRBV28 to TRBJ2-1; TRBD2 aligns across 12 bases. The V gene end was trimmed by 3 bases and the J gene end by 8 bases; junction bases not matched to a gene: 8. The CDR3 length is 16 residues. Germline CDR1 reads MDHEN; CDR2 reads SYDVKM. In DNA form, the CDR3 reads TGTGCCAGCAGTTTCCCCTCTAGCGGGAGGGCCGATGAGCAGTTCTTC. Translating it yields CASSFPSSGRADEQFF. The full variable domain, with the rest looked up from reference TRBV28 and TRBJ2-1, is DVKVTQSSRYLVKRTGEKVFLECVQDMDHENMFWYRQDPGLGLRLIYFSYDVKMKEKGDIPEGYSVSREKKERFSLILESASTNQTSMYLCASSFPSSGRADEQFFGPGTRLTVL.

The chain joins TRBV2 to TRBJ1-1; TRBD1 agrees at 7 bases. The CDR3 is 14 residues long. CDR1 is SNHLY, CDR2 FYNNEI, per germline. V was pared by 6 bases and J by 2 bases, with 6 bases of the junction left unmatched. CDR3 sequence: CASSARQGNTEAFF. CDR3 nucleotide sequence: TGTGCCAGCAGCGCAAGACAGGGAAACACTGAAGCTTTCTTT.

This clonotype was counted once. V gene TRBV9 combines with J gene TRBJ1-6; no clear D. The V end was cut by 0 bases, the J end by 0 bases, with 4 bases between. The CDR3 has 15 residues. Germline-derived CDR1 and CDR2 are SGDLS and YYNGEE. The CDR3 here is CASSVGGSYNSPLHF. In nucleotides, the CDR3 is TGTGCCAGCAGCGTAGGCGGCTCCTATAATTCACCCCTCCACTTT.

This clonotype was seen a few times. This rearrangement joins TRBV30 to TRBJ2-1; 11 nucleotides agree with TRBD2. The CDR3 contains 14 residues. V shed 6 bases, J shed 6 bases, and the junction held 7 bases outside the gene matches. Germline V lookup: CDR1 GTSNPN, CDR2 SVGIG (reference sequence). The CDR3 protein is CACSNLAGGNEQFF. The CDR3 nucleotides read TGTGCCTGCTCTAACCTAGCGGGAGGCAATGAGCAGTTCTTC.

The chain recombines TRBV9 with TRBJ1-1; 7 positions agree with TRBD1. V trimming: 4 bases; J trimming: 1 base; junction bases outside the gene matches: 7. This CDR3 has 15 amino acids. Germline loops: CDR1 SGDLS, CDR2 YYNGEE. DNA for the CDR3: TGTGCCAGCAGCTCCCAGGGGGTTTCGAACACTGAAGCTTTCTTT. This translates into CASSSQGVSNTEAFF.

This chain connects TRBV6-5 to TRBJ1-6; the D gene is possibly TRBD1 (6 bases). The CDR3 sequence is 15 residues long. Germline V gene lookup returns CDR1 MNHEY and CDR2 SVGAGI. V lost 5 bases and J 7 bases, leaving 15 bases between the germline ends. The CDR3 protein is CASSPLDRNNSPLHF. The CDR3, as DNA: TGTGCCAGCAGTCCTTTGGACAGAAACAATTCACCCCTCCACTTT.

V gene TRBV20-1 combines with J gene TRBJ2-4, with 8 bases matching TRBD1. Germline assignment: CDR1 DFQATT and CDR2 SNEGSKA (reference sequence). The CDR3 extends over 16 amino acids. V gave up 0 bases and J gave up 3 bases; unmatched junction bases: 7. The CDR3, as DNA: TGCAGTGCTAGAGAACAGGGGGGTCGGGGCAAAAACATTCAGTACTTC. Its translation is CSAREQGGRGKNIQYF.

The CDR3 DNA reads as TGTGCCAGCAGCGGCCCGGGGGGCACTGAAGCTTTCTTT. Its translation is CASSGPGGTEAFF. V is TRBV7-9 and J is TRBJ1-1; D might be TRBD1 (5 bases). CDR1 and CDR2 (germline): SEHNR, FQNEAQ (reference sequence). V dropped 5 bases and J dropped 4 bases, with 11 bases sitting between them. CDR3 length: 13 residues.

This clonotype was seen once. The CDR3 DNA reads as TGTGCCAGCAGCTACTTGGACAGCCTAGCGGCATACAATGAGCAGTTCTTC. Translated: CASSYLDSLAAYNEQFF. The chain employs TRBV7-3 and TRBJ2-1; D perhaps matches TRBD2 (7 bases). CDR1 is SGHTA and CDR2 is FQGTGA in the germline V gene. V was cut by 4 bases and J by 4 bases, with 20 bases left in between. The CDR3 length is 17 residues.

The rearrangement uses TRBV12-3 or TRBV12-4 and TRBJ2-1; 8 bases agree with TRBD2. CDR3 size: 16 residues. The V and J ends lost 6 bases and 7 bases, in that order; junction bases with no gene match: 14. CDR3 region: CASRPLTSGLGNEQFF. The CDR3, as DNA: TGTGCCAGCAGACCTCTTACTAGCGGCCTGGGGAATGAGCAGTTCTTC.